The sequence of this T cell receptor (beta chain) was determined in a study of shared clonotypes between healthy human individuals. Across the whole study: Ranging from 18 to 49 in age, donors were a couple of women and a few men.

Each donor was a Caucasian adult residing in Nashville, Tennessee. Germline V lookup: CDR1 SNHLY, CDR2 FYNNEI. V trimming: 8 bases; J trimming: 0 bases; junction bases outside the gene matches: 3. The CDR3 is made up of 13 amino acids. TCRdb keeps only in-frame clones here, not all; method: immunoSEQ multiplex PCR. This table holds some 1.4 million clones, roughly 97% found once. V usage is TRBV2 and J usage is TRBJ2-7; TRBD1 agrees at 8 bases. This receptor was obtained from a man between 25 and 39 years old in good health. Sample: naive CD4+ T cells sorted from blood. Described subset: CD45RA+ positively selected. The CDR3 nucleotides read TGTGCCAGCGCAGGGGGCAGCTCCTACGAGCAGTACTTC. Translation gives CASAGGSSYEQYF.